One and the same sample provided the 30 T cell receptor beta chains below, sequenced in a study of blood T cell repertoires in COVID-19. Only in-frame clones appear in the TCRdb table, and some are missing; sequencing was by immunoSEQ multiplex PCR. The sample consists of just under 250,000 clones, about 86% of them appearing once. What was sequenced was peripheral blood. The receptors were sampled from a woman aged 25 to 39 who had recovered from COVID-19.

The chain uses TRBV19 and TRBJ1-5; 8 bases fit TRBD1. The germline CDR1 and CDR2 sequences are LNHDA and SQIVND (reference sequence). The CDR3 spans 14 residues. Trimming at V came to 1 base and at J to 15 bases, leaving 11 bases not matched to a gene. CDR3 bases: TGTGCCAGTAGTATAGGCCAGGGGACAGGAATAAGGCATTTT. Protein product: CASSIGQGTGIRHF. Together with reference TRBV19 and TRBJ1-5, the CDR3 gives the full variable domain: DGGITQSPKYLFRKEGQNVTLSCEQNLNHDAMYWYRQDPGQGLRLIYYSQIVNDFQKGDIAEGYSVSREKKESFPLTVTSAQKNPTAFYLCASSIGQGTGIRHFGDGTRLSIL.

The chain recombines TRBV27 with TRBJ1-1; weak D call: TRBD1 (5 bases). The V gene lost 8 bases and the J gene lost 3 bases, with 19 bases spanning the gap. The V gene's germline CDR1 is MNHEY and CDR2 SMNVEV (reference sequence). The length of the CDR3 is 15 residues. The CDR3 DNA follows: TGTGCCAGCCATGGGGTTTCGTGGGGGGACACTGAAGCTTTCTTT. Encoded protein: CASHGVSWGDTEAFF.

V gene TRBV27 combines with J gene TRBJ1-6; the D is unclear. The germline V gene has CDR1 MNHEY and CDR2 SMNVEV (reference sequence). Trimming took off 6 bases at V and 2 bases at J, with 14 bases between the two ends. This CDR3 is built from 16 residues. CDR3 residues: CASSQRRATYNSPLHF. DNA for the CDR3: TGTGCCAGCAGCCAAAGGAGGGCTACCTATAATTCACCCCTCCACTTT.

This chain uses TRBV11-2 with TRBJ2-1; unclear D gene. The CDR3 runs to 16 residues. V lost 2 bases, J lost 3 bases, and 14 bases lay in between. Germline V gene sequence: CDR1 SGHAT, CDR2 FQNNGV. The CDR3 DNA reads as TGTGCCAGCAGCTTACGAGCGAGCTACAACTACAATGAGCAGTTCTTC. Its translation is CASSLRASYNYNEQFF.

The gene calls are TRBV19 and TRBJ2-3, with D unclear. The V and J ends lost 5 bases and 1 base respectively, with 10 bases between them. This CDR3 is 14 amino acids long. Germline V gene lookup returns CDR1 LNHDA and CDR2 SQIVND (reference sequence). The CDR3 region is CASSLEPGTDTQYF. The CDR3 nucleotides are TGTGCCAGTAGTCTCGAACCGGGCACAGATACGCAGTATTTT.

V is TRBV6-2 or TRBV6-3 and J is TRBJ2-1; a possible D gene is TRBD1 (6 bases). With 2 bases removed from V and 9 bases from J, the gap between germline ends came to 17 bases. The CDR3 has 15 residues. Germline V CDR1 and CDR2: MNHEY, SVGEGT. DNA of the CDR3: TGTGCCAGCAGTTACGCTGGCCAGGGGTTCGCTGAGCAGTTCTTC. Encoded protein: CASSYAGQGFAEQFF.

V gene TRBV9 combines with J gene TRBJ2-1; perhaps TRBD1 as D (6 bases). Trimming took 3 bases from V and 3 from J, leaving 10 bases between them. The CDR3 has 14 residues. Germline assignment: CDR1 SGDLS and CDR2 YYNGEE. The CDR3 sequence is CASSEGQIYNEQFF. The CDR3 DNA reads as TGTGCCAGCAGCGAAGGACAGATCTACAATGAGCAGTTCTTC.

CDR3 in amino acids: CASSFDFNTEAFF. Written as DNA, the CDR3 is TGCGCCAGCAGCTTTGACTTTAACACTGAAGCTTTCTTT. This chain links TRBV5-1 with TRBJ1-1; D is unclear. This CDR3 region has 13 residues. Germline CDR1 and CDR2: SGHRS and YFSETQ. V gave up 2 bases and J gave up 2 bases, with 7 bases separating them.

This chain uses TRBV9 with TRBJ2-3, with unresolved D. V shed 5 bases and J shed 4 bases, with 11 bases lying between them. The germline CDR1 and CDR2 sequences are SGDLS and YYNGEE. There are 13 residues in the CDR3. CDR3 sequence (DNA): TGTGCCAGCAGTGAACTTACTTCAGATACGCAGTATTTT. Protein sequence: CASSELTSDTQYF.

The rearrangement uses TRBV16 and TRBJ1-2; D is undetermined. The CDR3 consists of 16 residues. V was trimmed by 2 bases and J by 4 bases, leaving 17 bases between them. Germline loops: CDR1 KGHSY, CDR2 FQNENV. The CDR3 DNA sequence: TGTGCCAGCAGCCAAGATGGGCAGGCGACGTTCTATGGCTACACCTTC. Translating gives CASSQDGQATFYGYTF.

For the CDR3, the DNA is TGTGCCAGCAGTTTAAACGGCGAGCAGTACTTC. Translated: CASSLNGEQYF. The chain has TRBV12-3 or TRBV12-4 and TRBJ2-7; D is unclear. This CDR3 is 11 amino acids long. The V gene lost 2 bases and the J gene lost 6 bases, with 5 bases spanning the gap.

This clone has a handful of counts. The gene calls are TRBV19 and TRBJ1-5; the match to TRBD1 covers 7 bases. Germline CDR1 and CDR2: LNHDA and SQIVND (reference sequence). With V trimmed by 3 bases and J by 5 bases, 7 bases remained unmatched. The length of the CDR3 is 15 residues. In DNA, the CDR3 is TGTGCCAGTAGTATGTTTGGGACAGTCTATCAGCCCCAGCATTTT. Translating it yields CASSMFGTVYQPQHF.

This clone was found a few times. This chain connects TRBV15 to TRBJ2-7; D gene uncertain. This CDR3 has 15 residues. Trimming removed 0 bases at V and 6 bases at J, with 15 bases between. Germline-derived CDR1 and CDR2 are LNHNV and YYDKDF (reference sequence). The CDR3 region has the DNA TGTGCCACCAGCAGAGATTCAGTGGGCACCCCCGAGCAGTACTTC. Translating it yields CATSRDSVGTPEQYF.

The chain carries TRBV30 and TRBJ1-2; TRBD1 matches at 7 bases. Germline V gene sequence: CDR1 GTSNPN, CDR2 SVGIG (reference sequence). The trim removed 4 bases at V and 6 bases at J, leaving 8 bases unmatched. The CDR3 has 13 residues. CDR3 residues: CAWNPGTVHGYTF. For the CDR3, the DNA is TGTGCCTGGAATCCCGGGACAGTCCATGGCTACACCTTC.

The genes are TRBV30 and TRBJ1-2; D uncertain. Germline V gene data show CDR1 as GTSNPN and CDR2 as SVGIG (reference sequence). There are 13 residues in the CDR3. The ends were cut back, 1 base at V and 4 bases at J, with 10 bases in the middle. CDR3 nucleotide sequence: TGTGCCTGGAGTGCACTGAATGGCTATGGCTACACCTTC. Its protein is CAWSALNGYGYTF.

This CDR3 is CSASSQGKGANVLTF. The CDR3 DNA follows: TGCAGTGCTAGTTCCCAGGGAAAGGGGGCCAACGTCCTGACTTTC. The chain employs TRBV20-1 and TRBJ2-6, with TRBD1 as a possible D gene (5 bases). The length of the CDR3 is 15 residues. The V end lost 3 bases, the J end lost 4 bases, and 13 bases lay between the germline ends. Germline assignment: CDR1 DFQATT and CDR2 SNEGSKA (reference sequence).

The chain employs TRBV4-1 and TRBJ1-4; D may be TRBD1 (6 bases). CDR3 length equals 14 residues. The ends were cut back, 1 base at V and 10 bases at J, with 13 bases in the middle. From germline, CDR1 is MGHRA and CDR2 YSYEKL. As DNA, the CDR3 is TGCGCCAGCAGCCAAGTTGCCAGGGGTGGAAAACTGTTTTTT. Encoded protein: CASSQVARGGKLFF.

As DNA, the CDR3 is TGCGCCAGCAGCCAAGTACCGCTCAGCTCTGGGGCCAACGTCCTGACTTTC. Translating gives CASSQVPLSSGANVLTF. The V and J genes are TRBV4-3 and TRBJ2-6; D not certain. The CDR3 extends over 17 amino acids. The V end lost 1 base, the J end lost 0 bases, and 10 bases lay between the germline ends. Germline V gives CDR1 LGHNA, CDR2 YSLEER.

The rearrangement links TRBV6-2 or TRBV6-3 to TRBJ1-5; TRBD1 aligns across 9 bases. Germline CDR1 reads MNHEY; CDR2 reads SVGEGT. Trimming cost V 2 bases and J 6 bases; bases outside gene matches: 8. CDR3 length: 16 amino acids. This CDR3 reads CASSYPGTGYSQPQHF. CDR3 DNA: TGTGCCAGCAGTTACCCAGGGACAGGGTATAGTCAGCCCCAGCATTTT.

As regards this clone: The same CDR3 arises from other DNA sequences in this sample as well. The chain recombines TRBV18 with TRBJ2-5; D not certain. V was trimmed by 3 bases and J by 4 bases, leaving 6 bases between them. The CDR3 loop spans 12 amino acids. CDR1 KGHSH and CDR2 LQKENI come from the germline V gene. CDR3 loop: CASSPRGETQYF. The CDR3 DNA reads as TGTGCCAGCTCACCCAGAGGAGAGACCCAGTACTTC. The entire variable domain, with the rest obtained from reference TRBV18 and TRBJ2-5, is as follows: NAGVMQNPRHLVRRRGQEARLRCSPMKGHSHVYWYRQLPEEGLKFMVYLQKENIIDESGMPKERFSAEFPKEGPSILRIQQVVRGDSAAYFCASSPRGETQYFGPGTRLLVL.

The CDR3 bases are TGTGCCAGCAGCTTAATAAGGGGGCGGGAGACCCAGTACTTC. Amino acid sequence: CASSLIRGRETQYF. J is TRBJ2-5 and V is TRBV11-1; 7 bases align to TRBD1. This CDR3 region has 14 residues. CDR1 and CDR2 from the germline V gene are SGHAT and FQDESV (reference sequence). V shed 2 bases, J shed 5 bases, and the junction held 5 bases outside the gene matches.

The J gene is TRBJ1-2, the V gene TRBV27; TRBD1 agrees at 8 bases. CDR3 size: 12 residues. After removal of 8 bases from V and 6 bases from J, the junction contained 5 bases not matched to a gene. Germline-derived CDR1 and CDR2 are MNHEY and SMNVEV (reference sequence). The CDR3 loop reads CASGRTGNGYTF. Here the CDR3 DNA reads TGTGCCAGCGGACGGACAGGGAATGGCTACACCTTC.

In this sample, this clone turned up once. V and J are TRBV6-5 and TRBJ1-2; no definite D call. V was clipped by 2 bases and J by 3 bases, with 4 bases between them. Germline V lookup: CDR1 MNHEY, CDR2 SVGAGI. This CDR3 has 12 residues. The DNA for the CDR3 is TGTGCCAGCAGTTACGGGCACTATGGCTACACCTTC. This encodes CASSYGHYGYTF.

This CDR3 reads CASSMDRVAYEQYF. CDR3 in DNA: TGTGCCAGTAGTATGGACAGGGTGGCCTACGAGCAGTACTTC. V usage is TRBV19 and J usage is TRBJ2-7; 8 nucleotides match TRBD1. The CDR3 is 14 residues long. The V gene end was trimmed by 3 bases and the J gene end by 2 bases; junction bases not matched to a gene: 3. CDR1 and CDR2 (germline): LNHDA, SQIVND (reference sequence).

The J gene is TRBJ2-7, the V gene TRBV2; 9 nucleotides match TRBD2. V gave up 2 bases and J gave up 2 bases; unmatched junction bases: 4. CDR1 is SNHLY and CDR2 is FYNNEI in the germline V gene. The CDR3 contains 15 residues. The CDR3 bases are TGTGCCAGCAGTGAACGTCTAGCGGGGCCCTACGAGCAGTACTTC. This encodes CASSERLAGPYEQYF.

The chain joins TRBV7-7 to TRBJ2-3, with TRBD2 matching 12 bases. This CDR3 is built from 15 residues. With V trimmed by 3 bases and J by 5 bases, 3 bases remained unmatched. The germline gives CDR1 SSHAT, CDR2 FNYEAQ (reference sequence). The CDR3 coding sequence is TGTGCCAGCAGCTTGCTAGCGGGGGGGTTAGATACGCAGTATTTT. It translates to CASSLLAGGLDTQYF.

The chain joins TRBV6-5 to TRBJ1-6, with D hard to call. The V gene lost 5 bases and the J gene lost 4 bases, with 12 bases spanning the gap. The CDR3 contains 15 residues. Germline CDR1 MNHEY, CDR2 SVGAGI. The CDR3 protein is CASSTSRAYNSPLHF. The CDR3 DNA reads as TGTGCCAGCAGTACCTCGCGGGCGTATAATTCACCCCTCCACTTT.

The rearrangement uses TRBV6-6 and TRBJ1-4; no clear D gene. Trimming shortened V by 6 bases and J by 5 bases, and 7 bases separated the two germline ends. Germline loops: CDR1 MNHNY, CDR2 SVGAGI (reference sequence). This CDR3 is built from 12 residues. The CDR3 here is CASSRSNEKLFF. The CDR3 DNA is TGTGCCAGCAGCAGATCGAATGAAAAACTGTTTTTT.

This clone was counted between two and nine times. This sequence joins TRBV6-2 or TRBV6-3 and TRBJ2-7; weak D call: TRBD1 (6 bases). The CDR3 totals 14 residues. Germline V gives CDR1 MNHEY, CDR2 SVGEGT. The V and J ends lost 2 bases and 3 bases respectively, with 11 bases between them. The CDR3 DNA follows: TGTGCCAGCAGTTACGCGTGGGGGCTCTACGAGCAGTACTTC. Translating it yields CASSYAWGLYEQYF.

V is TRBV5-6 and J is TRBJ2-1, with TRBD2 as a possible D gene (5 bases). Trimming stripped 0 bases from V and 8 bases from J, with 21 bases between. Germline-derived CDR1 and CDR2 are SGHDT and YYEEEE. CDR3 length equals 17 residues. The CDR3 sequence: CASSLGSERTLHDEQFF. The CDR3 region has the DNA TGTGCCAGCAGCTTGGGGTCGGAAAGGACTCTACACGATGAGCAGTTCTTC.